What follows are 8 T cell receptor beta chains derived from one specimen sequenced in a study of CD8 T cells in Susac syndrome. After extraction with the RNeasy kit, roughly 0.45 to 1 ug of the RNA was reverse transcribed using random hexamers. MiXCR was run by TCRdb on the immunoSEQ multiplex PCR reads, yielding one entry per CDR3 protein. Among 90,000 to 150,000 distinct CDR3 sequences listed, roughly 91% were seen once. Source material: CD4+ T cells from PBMCs. The receptors originated from a human donor in good health.

The chain couples TRBV30 to TRBJ1-1; D gene uncertain. Germline loops: CDR1 GTSNPN, CDR2 SVGIG (reference sequence). V was clipped by 7 bases and J by 4 bases, with 13 bases between them. This CDR3 contains 12 residues. CDR3 loop: CAFVRGSTEAFF. In DNA form, the CDR3 reads TGTGCCTTCGTTCGCGGATCCACTGAAGCTTTCTTT. Together with reference TRBV30 and TRBJ1-1, the CDR3 gives the full variable domain: SQTIHQWPATLVQPVGSPLSLECTVEGTSNPNLYWYRQAAGRGLQLLFYSVGIGQISSEVPQNLSASRPQDRQFILSSKKLLLSDSGFYLCAFVRGSTEAFFGQGTRLTVV.

The chain couples TRBV7-2 to TRBJ1-1; a weak D match, TRBD1 (5 bases). This CDR3 is 15 amino acids long. Trimming took off 3 bases at V and 4 bases at J, with 15 bases between the two ends. Germline assignment: CDR1 SGHTA and CDR2 FQGNSA. For the CDR3, the DNA is TGTGCCAGCAGCTTGGGGATGTCAGGGCTCACTGAAGCTTTCTTT. Translation: CASSLGMSGLTEAFF.

This sequence joins TRBV7-3 and TRBJ2-3, with 14 bases aligning to TRBD2. Germline V gene lookup returns CDR1 SGHTA and CDR2 FQGTGA. With V trimmed by 8 bases and J by 4 bases, 8 bases remained unmatched. The CDR3 loop spans 16 amino acids. The CDR3 coding sequence is TGTGCCAGCCGACTAGGGGGACTAGCGGGGGCAGATACGCAGTATTTT. Protein: CASRLGGLAGADTQYF.

The rearrangement links TRBV20-1 to TRBJ2-7; 8 positions agree with TRBD1. There are 15 residues in the CDR3. CDR1 is DFQATT, CDR2 SNEGSKA, per germline (reference sequence). V shed 1 base and J 3 bases; nucleotides not matched to a gene: 8. CDR3 amino acids: CSARGGRGQGYEQYF. CDR3 bases: TGCAGTGCTAGAGGGGGACGCGGACAGGGCTACGAGCAGTACTTC.

This chain uses TRBV7-2 with TRBJ2-4; TRBD2 matches 10 bases. The J segment lost 1 base and the V segment lost 1 base, leaving 4 bases of the junction unmatched. Germline CDR1 reads SGHTA; CDR2 reads FQGNSA. The CDR3 runs 17 residues. This CDR3 reads CASSLGPLAGAKNIQYF. CDR3 coding DNA: TGTGCCAGCAGCTTAGGACCACTAGCGGGGGCCAAAAACATTCAGTACTTC.

This chain connects TRBV5-1 to TRBJ2-7, with 10 bases matching TRBD2. This CDR3 region has 14 residues. V shed 4 bases and J 4 bases; nucleotides not matched to a gene: 5. Germline V gene data show CDR1 as SGHRS and CDR2 as YFSETQ. The CDR3, as DNA: TGCGCCAGCAGCACCGGGACTAGCGCTTACGAGCAGTACTTC. Amino acids: CASSTGTSAYEQYF.

The genes are TRBV29-1 and TRBJ1-5; 7 bases fit TRBD1. J gave up 2 bases and V 4 bases, and 5 bases lay outside the gene matches. The CDR3 runs to 14 residues. Germline CDR1 reads SQVTM; CDR2 reads ANQGSEA. CDR3 protein: CSVAQGVGNQPQHF. Written as DNA, the CDR3 is TGCAGCGTTGCTCAGGGGGTCGGCAATCAGCCCCAGCATTTT.

V is TRBV7-9 and J is TRBJ2-6; D ambiguous. The CDR3 spans 15 residues. Germline V gene data show CDR1 as SEHNR and CDR2 as FQNEAQ (reference sequence). The germline V and J ends were trimmed by 1 base and 4 bases, with 8 bases remaining between them. The CDR3 region has the DNA TGTGCCAGCAGCTTAGTCGGTACAGGGGCCAACGTCCTGACTTTC. Translated, it gives CASSLVGTGANVLTF.